Listed below are T cell receptor beta chains from one sample, sequenced in a study of CD8+CD57+ T cells in acquired aplastic anemia. TCRdb analysed the reads with MiXCR anew, one entry per CDR3 protein. Counted here are about 200,000 distinct CDR3 sequences, around three fifths occurring once; the ten biggest clones make up about 60%. Input material: sorted CD4+, CD8+, or CD8+CD57+ T cells (not recorded which) from PBMCs. The receptor source for this set is a human donor with aplastic anemia. Both conserved end residues are part of each CDR3. The D gene is left open where the match is weak. Size tells how often a clone was seen (once, few, many) or the class of an expanded clone, and some rows leave it out.

NA	TRBV4-1	NA	TRBJ1-5	CASSQEGRGNQPQHF	TGCGCCAGCAGTCAAGAGGGCAGGGGCAATCAGCCCCAGCATTTT
NA	TRBV5-1	NA	TRBJ2-7	CASSPGLRDYYEQYF	TGCGCCAGCAGCCCGGGACTGAGGGATTACTACGAGCAGTACTTC
TRBD1	TRBV15	NA	TRBJ2-1	CATLGPQGTVTYNEQFF	TGTGCCACCCTCGGACCGCAGGGGACAGTAACCTACAATGAGCAGTTCTTC
NA	TRBV20-1	NA	TRBJ2-4	CSAPRRDRASYIQYF	TGCAGTGCGCCGCGGCGAGATAGGGCGAGTTACATTCAGTACTTC
NA	TRBV7-3	NA	TRBJ2-1	CASSPAGSPEQFF	TGTGCCAGCAGCCCAGCTGGCAGTCCTGAGCAGTTCTTC
NA	TRBV6-4	NA	TRBJ2-5	CASFIRAVQETQYF	TGTGCCAGCTTTATTCGGGCAGTACAAGAGACCCAGTACTTC
TRBD1	TRBV2	NA	TRBJ2-2	CASSLGGSANTGELFF	TGTGCCAGCAGTTTAGGGGGCAGCGCGAACACCGGGGAGCTGTTTTTT
TRBD1	TRBV20-1	NA	TRBJ1-4	CSATADRSNEKLFF	TGCAGTGCAACCGCGGACAGGTCGAATGAAAAACTGTTTTTT
NA	TRBV7-9	NA	TRBJ1-4	CASSLARRLINEKLFF	TGTGCCAGCAGCTTAGCGCGGAGACTGATCAATGAAAAACTGTTTTTT
TRBD2	TRBV11-2	NA	TRBJ2-1	CASSHLAGGAYNEQFF	TGTGCCAGCAGCCATCTAGCGGGGGGCGCCTACAATGAGCAGTTCTTC
TRBD2	TRBV9	NA	TRBJ2-7	CASRSTGTSGSYEQYF	TGTGCCAGCAGGTCAACAGGGACTAGCGGGAGCTACGAGCAGTACTTC
NA	TRBV2	NA	TRBJ2-5	CASSLRITERTQYF	TGTGCCAGCAGCCTAAGGATAACAGAGAGGACCCAGTACTTC
NA	TRBV19	NA	TRBJ1-5	CASSIEGGQPQHF	TGTGCCAGTAGTATTGAGGGGGGACAGCCCCAGCATTTT
TRBD2	TRBV7-9	NA	TRBJ2-5	CASSLVSSGYQETQYF	TGTGCCAGCAGCTTAGTATCTAGCGGATACCAAGAGACCCAGTACTTC
TRBD1	TRBV4-1	NA	TRBJ2-7	CASSPQGAHYEQYF	TGCGCCAGCAGCCCTCAGGGGGCGCACTACGAGCAGTACTTC
TRBD1	TRBV4-1	NA	TRBJ1-5	CASSHPAGTANVGYNQPQHF	TGCGCCAGCAGCCACCCCGCCGGGACAGCTAATGTGGGCTACAATCAGCCCCAGCATTTT
TRBD2	TRBV29-1	NA	TRBJ2-5	CSVGSGGAYETQYF	TGCAGCGTTGGTAGCGGGGGGGCCTATGAGACCCAGTACTTC
NA	TRBV7-3	NA	TRBJ2-7	CASRTTGRGLCEQYF	TGTGCCAGCAGAACTACAGGGCGAGGATTGTGCGAGCAGTACTTC
TRBD1	TRBV6-1	once	TRBJ1-1	CASSGQGREAFF	TGTGCCAGCAGCGGACAGGGGAGGGAAGCTTTCTTT
NA	TRBV19	NA	TRBJ2-5	CASSWTSQETQYF	TGTGCCAGTAGTTGGACCTCACAAGAGACCCAGTACTTC
NA	TRBV15	NA	TRBJ1-1	CATSKASNTEAFF	TGTGCCACTTCGAAAGCCTCGAACACTGAAGCTTTCTTT
TRBD2	TRBV4-2	few	TRBJ2-1	CASSQRGGFDNEQFF	TGTGCCAGCAGCCAACGGGGGGGTTTCGACAATGAGCAGTTCTTC
NA	TRBV9	many	TRBJ2-7	CASSGRSEDYEQYF	TGTGCCAGCAGCGGAAGATCAGAGGACTACGAGCAGTACTTC
NA	TRBV5-1	few	TRBJ2-7	CASSLSPGGGEQYF	TGCGCCAGCAGCTTGTCGCCAGGGGGAGGTGAGCAGTACTTC
NA	TRBV6-6	NA	TRBJ2-5	CASSYVGTQYF	TGTGCCAGCAGTTACGTAGGGACCCAGTACTTC
NA	TRBV20-1	NA	TRBJ2-3	CSARPPKGGTDTQYF	TGCAGTGCTAGGCCACCCAAGGGTGGCACAGATACGCAGTATTTT
NA	TRBV9	NA	TRBJ2-1	CASSPSLALDWVNEQFF	TGTGCCAGCAGCCCATCACTTGCCCTAGATTGGGTCAATGAGCAGTTCTTC
NA	TRBV10-3	NA	TRBJ1-5	CASSSTDSNQPQHF	TGTGCCAGCAGTTCGACGGATAGCAATCAGCCCCAGCATTTT
NA	TRBV10-1	NA	TRBJ2-5	CASSGGVQETQYF	TGTGCCAGCAGTGGGGGAGTCCAAGAGACCCAGTACTTC
NA	TRBV10-3	NA	TRBJ2-7	CAMAGETYEQYF	TGTGCCATGGCAGGGGAGACCTACGAGCAGTACTTC
NA	TRBV20-1	NA	TRBJ2-7	CSGQSGASYEQYF	TGCAGCGGCCAATCAGGGGCCTCCTACGAGCAGTACTTC
NA	TRBV9	NA	TRBJ2-7	CASSSPGLSEQYF	TGTGCCAGCAGCTCCCCCGGACTATCCGAGCAGTACTTC
TRBD1	TRBV20-1	NA	TRBJ1-4	CSATPLGGGEKLFF	TGCAGTGCTACCCCGCTAGGGGGCGGTGAAAAACTGTTTTTT
NA	TRBV29-1	NA	TRBJ1-2	CSVDPANYGYTF	TGCAGCGTTGATCCCGCTAACTATGGCTACACCTTC
NA	TRBV7-6	NA	TRBJ2-7	CASSLGPSSARYVQYF	TGTGCCAGCAGCTTAGGCCCCTCGTCAGCTCGCTACGTGCAGTACTTC
NA	TRBV12-1	many	TRBJ1-1	CASRSRGNTEAFF	TGTGCCAGCAGGTCCCGGGGGAACACTGAAGCTTTCTTT
NA	TRBV7-3	many	TRBJ2-2	CASSAVANGELFF	TGTGCCAGCAGCGCCGTCGCTAACGGGGAGCTGTTTTTT
NA	TRBV24-1	few	TRBJ1-5	CATGFQRLQPQHF	TGTGCCACCGGTTTCCAACGCCTTCAGCCCCAGCATTTT
TRBD1	TRBV7-9	NA	TRBJ1-4	CASSLEGGRHEKLFF	TGTGCCAGCAGCTTAGAAGGGGGCCGGCATGAAAAACTGTTTTTT
TRBD2	TRBV20-1	few	TRBJ2-3	CSARGASGTPDTQYF	TGCAGTGCTAGAGGGGCTAGCGGGACCCCAGATACGCAGTATTTT
TRBD2	TRBV19	NA	TRBJ2-7	CASSWSGGAPYEQYF	TGTGCCAGTAGTTGGAGCGGGGGGGCACCCTACGAGCAGTACTTC
NA	TRBV7-6	NA	TRBJ1-1	CASSVGPRGTEAFF	TGTGCCAGCAGCGTGGGGCCCCGGGGGACTGAAGCTTTCTTT
TRBD1	TRBV29-1	NA	TRBJ1-1	CSVGTGPTEAFF	TGCAGCGTTGGGACAGGGCCCACTGAAGCTTTCTTT
TRBD2	TRBV24-1	NA	TRBJ2-1	CATSDTSGSDEQFF	TGTGCCACCAGTGATACTAGCGGGAGCGATGAGCAGTTCTTC
TRBD1	TRBV29-1	NA	TRBJ1-2	CSVLEGASYGYTF	TGCAGCGTTTTGGAGGGGGCCAGCTATGGCTACACCTTC
TRBD1	TRBV20-1	NA	TRBJ2-1	CSAPDRANEQFF	TGCAGTGCTCCGGACAGGGCCAATGAGCAGTTCTTC
TRBD2	TRBV10-2	NA	TRBJ2-7	CASSVGGLAASYEQYF	TGTGCCAGCAGCGTAGGAGGACTAGCGGCCTCCTACGAGCAGTACTTC
NA	TRBV7-9	NA	TRBJ2-7	CASSSYPRYEQYF	TGTGCCAGCAGCTCCTACCCACGTTACGAGCAGTACTTC
TRBD1	TRBV11-2	NA	TRBJ2-1	CASSLPGTANEQFF	TGTGCCAGCAGCTTACCGGGGACAGCCAATGAGCAGTTCTTC
NA	TRBV12-3/TRBV12-4	NA	TRBJ1-6	CAIRRDNSPLHF	TGTGCCATCCGAAGGGATAATTCACCCCTCCACTTT
NA	TRBV20-1	many	TRBJ2-2	CSARSGGGSGELFF	TGCAGTGCTAGATCAGGGGGAGGGTCCGGGGAGCTGTTTTTT
NA	TRBV10-3	NA	TRBJ1-6	CAISSYLNSPLHF	TGTGCCATCAGTTCCTATCTAAATTCACCCCTCCACTTT
TRBD1	TRBV9	NA	TRBJ1-1	CASSRASGQGGEAFF	TGCGCCAGCAGCCGCGCCTCGGGACAGGGGGGTGAAGCTTTCTTT